Listed below are T cell receptor beta chains from one sample, sequenced in a study of blood T cell repertoires in COVID-19. Sequencing used immunoSEQ multiplex PCR; TCRdb keeps in-frame clones, though not all of them. The sample contains roughly 75,000 clones, roughly 77% of which appear only once. The specimen was peripheral blood. All receptors come from a woman aged 65 to 85 with acute or convalescent COVID-19. CDR3s include the opening cysteine and the closing phenylalanine or tryptophan. The D gene is left open where the match is weak. Clone size is shown for a subset of rows, as once, few, many or a class of expanded clone.

d_gene: NA; j_gene: TRBJ2-5; abundance: NA; v_gene: TRBV2; CDR3nt: TGTGCCAGCAGTGTGTTGGGGCAGACCCAAGAGACCCAGTACTTC; CDR3aa: CASSVLGQTQETQYF
d_gene: NA; j_gene: TRBJ1-4; abundance: NA; v_gene: TRBV20-1; CDR3nt: TGCAGTGCTAGTAGCGGTGAAAAACTGTTTTTT; CDR3aa: CSASSGEKLFF
d_gene: TRBD1; j_gene: TRBJ2-5; abundance: NA; v_gene: TRBV12-3/TRBV12-4; CDR3nt: TGTGCCAGCAGTTTGGACAGGGGGCAGACCCAGTACTTC; CDR3aa: CASSLDRGQTQYF
d_gene: NA; j_gene: TRBJ2-4; abundance: NA; v_gene: TRBV24-1; CDR3nt: TGTGCCACCAGTGATTCCGGGAGCCAGAGTAAAAACATTCAGTACTTC; CDR3aa: CATSDSGSQSKNIQYF
d_gene: TRBD1; j_gene: TRBJ1-5; abundance: NA; v_gene: TRBV3-1/TRBV3-2; CDR3nt: TGTGCCAGCAGCCGTGGGACAGGGAATCAGCCCCAGCATTTT; CDR3aa: CASSRGTGNQPQHF
d_gene: NA; j_gene: TRBJ2-2; abundance: once; v_gene: TRBV2; CDR3nt: TGTGCCAGCACCGGAGACGACACCGGGGAGCTGTTTTTT; CDR3aa: CASTGDDTGELFF
d_gene: TRBD2; j_gene: TRBJ2-1; abundance: NA; v_gene: TRBV30; CDR3nt: TGTGCCTGGTCCGAAGGGCTAGCGGGCCACAATGAGCAGTTCTTC; CDR3aa: CAWSEGLAGHNEQFF
d_gene: NA; j_gene: TRBJ1-1; abundance: NA; v_gene: TRBV19; CDR3nt: TGTGCCAGTAGTATAGGCGTAAGGGGAACTGAAGCTTTCTTT; CDR3aa: CASSIGVRGTEAFF
d_gene: TRBD1; j_gene: TRBJ1-4; abundance: NA; v_gene: TRBV11-2; CDR3nt: TGTGCCAGCAGCTGGGGATCCGGGACAGGGGGTGAAAAACTGTTTTTT; CDR3aa: CASSWGSGTGGEKLFF
d_gene: NA; j_gene: TRBJ2-1; abundance: NA; v_gene: TRBV14; CDR3nt: TGTGCCAGCAGCTTGCGTATAGCGGCTAGCTCCTACAATGAGCAGTTCTTC; CDR3aa: CASSLRIAASSYNEQFF
d_gene: NA; j_gene: TRBJ2-1; abundance: NA; v_gene: TRBV10-3; CDR3nt: TGTGCCATTCGGACTCTCAATGAGCAGTTCTTC; CDR3aa: CAIRTLNEQFF
d_gene: NA; j_gene: TRBJ1-2; abundance: NA; v_gene: TRBV3-1/TRBV3-2; CDR3nt: TGTGCCAGCGGGGGGTTAAGGTATGGCTACACCTTC; CDR3aa: CASGGLRYGYTF
d_gene: TRBD2; j_gene: TRBJ2-7; abundance: NA; v_gene: TRBV11-2; CDR3nt: TGTGCCAGCAGCTTAGCTTTGACTGTTAATAGCGGGAGTACCTACGAGCAGTACTTC; CDR3aa: CASSLALTVNSGSTYEQYF
d_gene: NA; j_gene: TRBJ1-2; abundance: NA; v_gene: TRBV12-3/TRBV12-4; CDR3nt: TGTGCCAGCACCCCTCAGGGGAAGTATGGCTACACCTTC; CDR3aa: CASTPQGKYGYTF
d_gene: TRBD2; j_gene: TRBJ2-2; abundance: NA; v_gene: TRBV7-2; CDR3nt: TGTGCCAGCAGCTTTAATGGCGGGAGAAACACCGGGGAGCTGTTTTTT; CDR3aa: CASSFNGGRNTGELFF
d_gene: TRBD2; j_gene: TRBJ2-7; abundance: NA; v_gene: TRBV7-2; CDR3nt: TGTGCCAGCAGCTTAGTTCGGAGCGGGGGCTTCTACGAGCAGTACTTC; CDR3aa: CASSLVRSGGFYEQYF
d_gene: TRBD1; j_gene: TRBJ2-7; abundance: NA; v_gene: TRBV12-3/TRBV12-4; CDR3nt: TGTGCCAGCAGCCGGGACAGGTCCGAGCAGTACTTC; CDR3aa: CASSRDRSEQYF
d_gene: TRBD1; j_gene: TRBJ1-1; abundance: NA; v_gene: TRBV19; CDR3nt: TGTGCCAGTAGTATTAGAGGGGGCCTCAACACTGAAGCTTTCTTT; CDR3aa: CASSIRGGLNTEAFF
d_gene: TRBD1; j_gene: TRBJ1-2; abundance: NA; v_gene: TRBV28; CDR3nt: TGTGCCAGCATTAACCTAGGGGGACAGTATGGCTACACCTTC; CDR3aa: CASINLGGQYGYTF
d_gene: NA; j_gene: TRBJ1-1; abundance: NA; v_gene: TRBV10-1; CDR3nt: TGCGCCAGCAGTGGGGTCCCAGGGATGGCTGAAGCTTTCTTT; CDR3aa: CASSGVPGMAEAFF
d_gene: NA; j_gene: TRBJ1-2; abundance: NA; v_gene: TRBV6-2/TRBV6-3; CDR3nt: TGTGCCAGCAGTTATCAGGGGAACTATGGCTACACCTTC; CDR3aa: CASSYQGNYGYTF
d_gene: NA; j_gene: TRBJ1-1; abundance: NA; v_gene: TRBV29-1; CDR3nt: TGCAGCGTGATTTTTTGGGGGGGGATGAACACTGAAGCTTTCTTT; CDR3aa: CSVIFWGGMNTEAFF
d_gene: NA; j_gene: TRBJ1-4; abundance: NA; v_gene: TRBV4-1; CDR3nt: TGCGCCAGCAGGGAGGGGATATTTGCAACTAATGAAAAACTGTTTTTT; CDR3aa: CASREGIFATNEKLFF
d_gene: TRBD2; j_gene: TRBJ2-5; abundance: NA; v_gene: TRBV6-6; CDR3nt: TGTGCCAGCAGTGGACTAGCGGGGGGGGAGACCCAGTACTTC; CDR3aa: CASSGLAGGETQYF
d_gene: TRBD1; j_gene: TRBJ1-2; abundance: once; v_gene: TRBV7-2; CDR3nt: TGTGCCAGCAGCCCGAGGACAGGGGCTAACTATGGCTACACCTTC; CDR3aa: CASSPRTGANYGYTF
d_gene: NA; j_gene: TRBJ1-4; abundance: NA; v_gene: TRBV6-5; CDR3nt: TGTGCCACCCGTCAGAGGGACTGGGATGAAAAACTGTTTTTT; CDR3aa: CATRQRDWDEKLFF
d_gene: NA; j_gene: TRBJ2-7; abundance: NA; v_gene: TRBV3-1/TRBV3-2; CDR3nt: TGTGCCAGCAGCCAAGGGCGGCGCGGGATAAGGTACGAGCAGTACTTC; CDR3aa: CASSQGRRGIRYEQYF
d_gene: TRBD2; j_gene: TRBJ2-7; abundance: NA; v_gene: TRBV27; CDR3nt: TGTGCCAGCAGTTTAAGCTCCAGGGGCACTAGCGGGAGCTACGAGCAGTACTTC; CDR3aa: CASSLSSRGTSGSYEQYF
d_gene: NA; j_gene: TRBJ2-7; abundance: NA; v_gene: TRBV12-3/TRBV12-4; CDR3nt: TGTGCCAGCAGTTTTTTCGACGAGCAGTACTTC; CDR3aa: CASSFFDEQYF
d_gene: NA; j_gene: TRBJ2-5; abundance: few; v_gene: TRBV29-1; CDR3nt: TGCAGCGTACGGGGCCAAGAGACCCAGTACTTC; CDR3aa: CSVRGQETQYF
d_gene: NA; j_gene: TRBJ2-2; abundance: few; v_gene: TRBV5-1; CDR3nt: TGCGCCAGCAGCTTGGAGGGGGGGCCCACCGGGGAGCTGTTTTTT; CDR3aa: CASSLEGGPTGELFF